A single sample gave rise to the 21 T cell receptor beta chains below, sequenced in a study of PD-1 blockade in classical Hodgkin lymphoma. The method was immunoSEQ multiplex PCR; TCRdb's version includes in-frame clones alone and lacks a portion of them. The data hold around 50,000 clones, with 90% observed a single time. Time point of the sample: cycle 4 day 1 (C4D1), after five to seven weeks of nivolumab. No patient escaped relapse after autologous stem cell transplantation, and brentuximab vedotin exposure varied. The sample here was peripheral blood mononuclear cells (PBMCs), taken before the fourth cycle of nivolumab. These receptors all stem from a human donor with classical Hodgkin lymphoma.

The sample holds one count of this clone. The CDR3 bases are TGTGCCAGCAGTCCGCCCGGGCAAGGGGCCAAAAACATTCAGTACTTC. Protein product: CASSPPGQGAKNIQYF. The V gene is TRBV6-6, the J gene TRBJ2-4; unclear D gene. V was clipped by 5 bases and J by 1 base, with 15 bases between them. The CDR3 extends over 16 amino acids. Germline CDR1 MNHNY, CDR2 SVGAGI (reference sequence).

The V call is TRBV27, the J call TRBJ2-1; a weak D match, TRBD2 (5 bases). The CDR3 runs to 16 residues. The V and J ends lost 6 bases and 2 bases respectively, with 17 bases between them. CDR1 is MNHEY, CDR2 SMNVEV, per germline (reference sequence). CDR3 in amino acids: CASRTRWLAAYNEQFF. The DNA for the CDR3 is TGTGCCAGCAGGACTCGGTGGCTAGCTGCCTACAATGAGCAGTTCTTC.

The rearrangement links TRBV7-9 to TRBJ2-7, with 10 bases that match TRBD2. With V trimmed by 2 bases and J by 2 bases, 9 bases remained unmatched. The germline V gene has CDR1 SEHNR and CDR2 FQNEAQ (reference sequence). This CDR3 spans 17 amino acids. DNA for the CDR3: TGTGCCAGCAGCTTACCAGCGGGAGGGACCGCCCCCTACGAGCAGTACTTC. It encodes CASSLPAGGTAPYEQYF.

Points on this clone: One end of the junction fails to match germline, which may point to a read error. J is TRBJ2-1 and V is TRBV7-7; 8 nucleotides line up with TRBD1. Germline lookup yields CDR1 SSHAT and CDR2 FNYEAQ (reference sequence). The CDR3 is 13 residues long. CDR3: CASSFSGGHEQFF. As DNA, the CDR3 is TGTGCTAGCAGCTTCTCAGGGGGCCATGAGCAGTTCTTC.

This clone was recorded once. J is TRBJ2-1 and V is TRBV14, with a tentative D call TRBD2 (5 bases). Germline V gene data show CDR1 as SGHDN and CDR2 as FVKESK. V was cut by 0 bases and J by 9 bases, with 12 bases left in between. The CDR3 has 14 amino acids. In nucleotides, the CDR3 is TGTGCCAGCAGCCAAGATTTTGTAGAGGGTGAGCAGTTCTTC. Protein product: CASSQDFVEGEQFF.

The table lists this clone with a count of one. V gene TRBV21-1 combines with J gene TRBJ2-7; the table assigns TRBD2, which was not confirmed against the DNA. TRBV21-1 is a pseudogene. The CDR3 runs to 11 residues. The CDR3 protein is CASSRSYEQYF. Here the CDR3 DNA reads TGTGCCAGCAGCAGGAGCTACGAGCAGTACTTC.

The chain uses TRBV29-1 and TRBJ2-3; D perhaps matches TRBD2 (5 bases). Germline lookup yields CDR1 SQVTM and CDR2 ANQGSEA. Trimming left V 1 base short and J 6 bases short, with 17 bases between. The CDR3 has 15 residues. The CDR3 spells CSVEGGTGVVDTQYF. CDR3 coding DNA: TGCAGCGTTGAAGGAGGCACCGGGGTGGTGGATACGCAGTATTTT.

The genes are TRBV15 and TRBJ1-2; no clear D. The CDR3 covers 11 residues. From germline, CDR1 is LNHNV and CDR2 YYDKDF (reference sequence). V lost 5 bases, J lost 7 bases, and 8 bases lay in between. In DNA form, the CDR3 reads TGTGCCACCAGCGGCCCCCGTGGCTACACCTTC. It encodes CATSGPRGYTF.

V and J are TRBV28 and TRBJ2-3, with D perhaps TRBD2 (6 bases). Germline V CDR1 and CDR2: MDHEN, SYDVKM. This CDR3 has 12 residues. V was shortened by 5 bases and J by 4 bases, with 7 bases between the two germline ends. The CDR3 nucleotides are TGTGCCAGCAGTGGGGGGTCAGATACGCAGTATTTT. Amino acids: CASSGGSDTQYF.

The chain carries TRBV11-3 and TRBJ2-7, with D unresolved. Trimming cost V 5 bases and J 10 bases, with 21 bases left between them. Germline lookup yields CDR1 SGHNT and CDR2 YENEEA. This CDR3 contains 14 residues. CDR3 protein: CASSPSIMLNVQYF. CDR3 coding DNA: TGTGCCAGCAGCCCGTCGATAATGCTTAACGTTCAGTACTTC.

This clone was seen just once. V and J are TRBV30 and TRBJ1-1, with D possibly TRBD1 on 5 matching bases. Germline lookup yields CDR1 GTSNPN and CDR2 SVGIG (reference sequence). The CDR3 consists of 14 residues. Trimming shortened V by 4 bases and J by 1 base, and 13 bases separated the two germline ends. In DNA form, the CDR3 reads TGTGCCTGGAAAATCGGAAGGGGGAACACTGAAGCTTTCTTT. Translated, it gives CAWKIGRGNTEAFF.

This chain connects TRBV18 to TRBJ1-3; TRBD1 agrees at 9 bases. This CDR3 has 18 residues. The germline V gene encodes CDR1 KGHSH and CDR2 LQKENI. J was trimmed by 0 bases and V by 3 bases; bases with no gene match: 9. The CDR3 DNA sequence: TGTGCCAGCTCACCCGGGACAGGGACCTTCTCCTCTGGAAACACCATATATTTT. It encodes CASSPGTGTFSSGNTIYF.

V and J are TRBV9 and TRBJ2-1; possibly TRBD1 or TRBD2 for D (6 bases each). The CDR3 contains 17 residues. Germline V gives CDR1 SGDLS, CDR2 YYNGEE. Trimming stripped 3 bases from V and 2 bases from J, with 18 bases between. The CDR3 region has the DNA TGTGCCAGCAGCGGGGGGGCGGCGGACCCGACCTACAATGAGCAGTTCTTC. It encodes CASSGGAADPTYNEQFF.

The chain employs TRBV5-1 and TRBJ2-5, with TRBD2 matching over 8 bases. This CDR3 contains 12 residues. The V segment lost 4 bases and the J segment 5 bases; nucleotides outside the gene matches: 1. Germline V gene sequence: CDR1 SGHRS, CDR2 YFSETQ. CDR3 DNA: TGCGCCAGCAGCGCTAGCGGGGAGACCCAGTACTTC. It encodes CASSASGETQYF. The entire variable domain, with the rest obtained from reference TRBV5-1 and TRBJ2-5, is as follows: KAGVTQTPRYLIKTRGQQVTLSCSPISGHRSVSWYQQTPGQGLQFLFEYFSETQRNKGNFPGRFSGRQFSNSRSEMNVSTLELGDSALYLCASSASGETQYFGPGTRLLVL.

The V gene is TRBV30, the J gene TRBJ1-2, with unresolved D. With 4 bases removed from V and 0 bases from J, the gap between germline ends came to 9 bases. From germline, CDR1 is GTSNPN and CDR2 SVGIG (reference sequence). CDR3 length: 13 amino acids. CDR3 nucleotides: TGTGCCTGGATGGGATATACTAACTATGGCTACACCTTC. Its protein is CAWMGYTNYGYTF.

The V and J genes are TRBV30 and TRBJ2-5, with D perhaps matching TRBD1 or TRBD2 (6 bases each). Germline V gives CDR1 GTSNPN, CDR2 SVGIG (reference sequence). The CDR3 spans 13 residues. V was trimmed by 3 bases and J by 5 bases, leaving 13 bases between them. The CDR3 nucleotides are TGTGCCTGGAGGCAGACAGGAGGGGAGACCCAGTACTTC. This sequence encodes CAWRQTGGETQYF.

The chain carries TRBV4-1 and TRBJ2-4; TRBD1 or TRBD2 may be the D gene (5 bases each). V was clipped by 0 bases and J by 0 bases, with 15 bases between them. CDR1 is MGHRA and CDR2 is YSYEKL in the germline V gene. CDR3 length: 18 amino acids. CDR3 region: CASSQESGTYLAKNIQYF. The CDR3 coding sequence is TGCGCCAGCAGCCAAGAGTCCGGGACGTATCTAGCCAAAAACATTCAGTACTTC.

This chain joins TRBV7-3 and TRBJ2-1; D unresolved. There are 12 residues in the CDR3. Per the germline V gene, CDR1 is SGHTA and CDR2 is FQGTGA. Trimming removed 5 bases at V and 10 bases at J, with 12 bases between. The CDR3 coding sequence is TGTGCCAGCAGCCCTATGCTAGGGGAGCAGTTCTTC. Its translation: CASSPMLGEQFF.

V usage is TRBV9 and J usage is TRBJ2-7; the match to TRBD2 covers 10 bases. The CDR3 runs to 14 residues. The germline V gene encodes CDR1 SGDLS and CDR2 YYNGEE. The V segment lost 3 bases and the J segment 5 bases; nucleotides outside the gene matches: 5. Here the CDR3 DNA reads TGTGCCAGCAGCGGGCCTAGCGGGAGTCACGAGCAGTACTTC. It is translated as CASSGPSGSHEQYF. The full variable domain, rest sourced from reference TRBV9 and TRBJ2-7, is DSGVTQTPKHLITATGQRVTLRCSPRSGDLSVYWYQQSLDQGLQFLIQYYNGEERAKGNILERFSAQQFPDLHSELNLSSLELGDSALYFCASSGPSGSHEQYFGPGTRLTVT.

The count of this clone is one. The chain combines TRBV9 with TRBJ2-4, with a tentative D call TRBD2 (6 bases). Germline CDR1 reads SGDLS; CDR2 reads YYNGEE. V lost 0 bases and J 0 bases, leaving 7 bases between the germline ends. This CDR3 contains 15 residues. The CDR3 spells CASSVDGGAKNIQYF. The CDR3 DNA reads TGTGCCAGCAGCGTAGACGGGGGAGCCAAAAACATTCAGTACTTC.

The V and J genes are TRBV28 and TRBJ1-1; TRBD1 might be the D (5 bases). Germline values: CDR1 MDHEN, CDR2 SYDVKM. This CDR3 contains 15 residues. V was pared by 10 bases and J by 2 bases, with 20 bases between. The CDR3 DNA reads as TGTGCCATCCTAAATTCCGGGACGGCTAACACTGAAGCTTTCTTT. Translated, it gives CAILNSGTANTEAFF.